This is a list of T cell receptor beta chains from one sample in a study of beta chain features in type 1 diabetes. TCRdb's table, derived via immunoSEQ multiplex PCR, lists solely in-frame clones and lacks some. The sample includes hundreds of thousands of clones, around 15% of them seen just once. The sample taken for sequencing was naive CD4+ T cells from blood. The receptors come from a man aged 18 to 30 with type 1 diabetes. CDR3s include the opening cysteine and the closing phenylalanine or tryptophan. A D gene is named only where the DNA matches it firmly. Rows may omit the clone size; those that give it use once, few, many or a size class.

V gene	clone size	D gene	J gene	CDR3 DNA	CDR3 protein
TRBV13	-	-	TRBJ1-2	TGTGCCAGCAGCAGAAACAGGGTCTCCCCCTATGGCTACACCTTC	CASSRNRVSPYGYTF
TRBV19	-	-	TRBJ2-1	TGTGCCAGTAGTCAGCACGGTGAGCAGTTCTTC	CASSQHGEQFF
TRBV5-1	-	-	TRBJ2-5	TGCGCCAGCAGCCTACAAGAGACCCAGTACTTC	CASSLQETQYF
TRBV5-1	-	TRBD1	TRBJ2-7	TGCGCCAGCAGCGCACTGACAGGGGGTGGCTACGAGCAGTACTTC	CASSALTGGGYEQYF
TRBV2	-	-	TRBJ2-7	TGTGCCAGCAGTCGAGTGACGTCCCCCTACGAGCAGTACTTC	CASSRVTSPYEQYF
TRBV6-5	-	-	TRBJ2-7	TGTGCCAGCAGCCTAGAGACAGGCAGCTCCTACGAGCAGTACTTC	CASSLETGSSYEQYF
TRBV2	-	TRBD1	TRBJ1-1	TGTGCCGGTACAGGGGATCAAACTGAAGCTTTCTTT	CAGTGDQTEAFF
TRBV5-1	-	-	TRBJ2-1	TGCGCCAGCAGCTTGGAGACGCAGGCATACAATGAGCAGTTCTTC	CASSLETQAYNEQFF
TRBV15	few	-	TRBJ1-5	TGTGCCACCAGCAGAGGAGGACTCCCCGATAGCAATCAGCCCCAGCATTTT	CATSRGGLPDSNQPQHF
TRBV4-1	few	-	TRBJ2-1	TGCGCCACCTACGGACAACAGGGCGGGCCCCCGTTCTTC	CATYGQQGGPPFF
TRBV15	-	-	TRBJ2-7	TGTGCCACCAGCAGGGACAGTCCCGCGCGCGAGCAGTACTTC	CATSRDSPAREQYF
TRBV5-1	-	-	TRBJ2-7	TGCGCCAGCAGCCAGGGGCGCTACGAGCAGTACTTC	CASSQGRYEQYF
TRBV11-2	-	TRBD1	TRBJ2-4	TGTGCCAGCAGCTTGGGACAGGGCTGGAACATTCAGTACTTC	CASSLGQGWNIQYF
TRBV7-3	-	-	TRBJ1-6	TGTGCCAGCAGCTTAGGGCCTCGGGGCAGGGCTTTTTCACCCCTCCACTTT	CASSLGPRGRAFSPLHF
TRBV9	-	TRBD2	TRBJ2-1	TGTGCCAGCAGCGCCCTAGCGGGGGTTTACAATGAGCAGTTCTTC	CASSALAGVYNEQFF
TRBV13	few	TRBD1	TRBJ1-1	TGTGCCAGCAGCCCCAGGCCACAGGGGATCAGCACTGAAGCTTTCTTT	CASSPRPQGISTEAFF
TRBV10-1	-	TRBD1	TRBJ1-1	TGCGCCAGCAGTTCTACGACAGGGCACTTGGAATTT	CASSSTTGHLEF